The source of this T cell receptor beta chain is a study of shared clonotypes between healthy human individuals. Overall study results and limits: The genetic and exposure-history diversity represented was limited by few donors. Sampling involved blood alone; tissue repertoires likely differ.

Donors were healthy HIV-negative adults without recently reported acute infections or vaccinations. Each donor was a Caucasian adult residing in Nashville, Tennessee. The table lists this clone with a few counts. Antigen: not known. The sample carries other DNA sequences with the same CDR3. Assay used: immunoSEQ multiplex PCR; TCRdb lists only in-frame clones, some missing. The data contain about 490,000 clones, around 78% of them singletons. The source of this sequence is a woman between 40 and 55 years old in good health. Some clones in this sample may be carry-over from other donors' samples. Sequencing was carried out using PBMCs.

The CDR3 is CASGPGTGGDLAFF. CDR3 sequence (DNA): TGTGCCAGCGGCCCCGGGACAGGGGGCGACTTAGCTTTCTTT. The rearrangement joins TRBV2 to TRBJ1-1, with 12 nucleotides matching TRBD1. Germline lookup yields CDR1 SNHLY and CDR2 FYNNEI. This CDR3 is 14 amino acids long. The ends lost 8 bases at V and 10 bases at J; junction bases unmatched: 11.